This TCR beta chain appears in the sequencing data of a study of blood T cells in healthy people across ages. In the study overall: Template switching caught about one barcoded beta molecule for each two T cells.

Alongside a J-beta primer mix, a sample-barcoded 5' primer served in a second PCR lasting about 7 to 11 cycles. TCRdb used MiXCR to reprocess the 5' RACE reads, holding one entry per CDR3 protein. The sample includes about 1,000,000 distinct CDR3 sequences, around 45% of them seen just once. Germline CDR1 reads SGDLS; CDR2 reads YYNGEE. The CDR3 consists of 13 residues. Trimming stripped 0 bases from V and 7 bases from J, with 8 bases between. The material sequenced was blood. This clonotype originated in a woman aged 55-70 years in good health. The rearrangement links TRBV9 to TRBJ1-5; no firm D call. The DNA of the CDR3 is TGTGCCAGCAGCGTAGGGGGTTGGCAGCCCCAGCATTTT. It yields the protein CASSVGGWQPQHF.